This T cell receptor (beta chain) was obtained from a study of long-term antiretroviral therapy in people with HIV. Study-wide findings and caveats: The study found narrower CDR3 length ranges in HIV repertoires than in controls.

Notes on this clone: Its antigen is unknown.

Researchers report immunoSEQ v3.0 was run at survey level. The protocol was immunoSEQ multiplex PCR, while the TCRdb copy is restricted to in-frame clones and leaves out a portion. In the table there are around 29,000 clones, just under 90% of which are singletons. This CDR3 spans 15 amino acids. V lost 10 bases, J lost 9 bases, and 15 bases stayed unmatched. The V gene's germline CDR1 is MNHEY and CDR2 SVGAGI. The receptor was derived from a man over 45 with HIV. Sample: unsorted PBMCs, taken 3.2 years before starting antiretroviral therapy. The gene calls are TRBV6-5 and TRBJ2-1; 10 positions match TRBD2. As DNA, the CDR3 is TGTGCCACCCAATTTAGACTAGCGGGTATTTCTGAGCAGTTCTTC. It is translated as CATQFRLAGISEQFF.